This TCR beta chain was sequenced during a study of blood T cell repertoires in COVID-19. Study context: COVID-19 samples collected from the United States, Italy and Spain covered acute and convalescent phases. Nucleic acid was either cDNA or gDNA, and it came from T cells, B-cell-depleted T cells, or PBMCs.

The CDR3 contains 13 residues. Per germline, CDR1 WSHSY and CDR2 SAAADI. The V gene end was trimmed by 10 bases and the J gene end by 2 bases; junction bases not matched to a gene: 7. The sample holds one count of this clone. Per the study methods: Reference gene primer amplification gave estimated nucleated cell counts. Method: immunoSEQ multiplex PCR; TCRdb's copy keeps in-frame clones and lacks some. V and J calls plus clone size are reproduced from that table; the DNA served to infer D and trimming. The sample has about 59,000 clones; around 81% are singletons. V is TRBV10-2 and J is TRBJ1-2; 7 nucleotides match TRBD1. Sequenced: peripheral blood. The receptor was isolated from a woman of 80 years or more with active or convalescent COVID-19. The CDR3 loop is CATAPGQNYGYTF. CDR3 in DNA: TGCGCCACTGCACCGGGACAGAACTATGGCTACACCTTC.